The 20 T cell receptor beta chains reported below all come from one sample, sequenced in a study of control samples from healthy donors and cancer patients. TCRdb keeps only in-frame clones here, not all; method: immunoSEQ multiplex PCR. The table includes tens of thousands of clones, roughly 90% detected once. What was sequenced was PBMCs. All receptors derive from a woman in her 50s with colorectal cancer.

The chain couples TRBV14 to TRBJ2-5, with D unresolved. The length of the CDR3 is 14 residues. Deletions cut 3 bases from V and 4 bases from J, with 12 bases between. Germline assignment: CDR1 SGHDN and CDR2 FVKESK. The CDR3 loop reads CASSQVGPGETQYF. CDR3 nucleotide sequence: TGTGCCAGCAGCCAGGTGGGCCCTGGAGAGACCCAGTACTTC.

The V gene is TRBV15, the J gene TRBJ1-3; weak D call: TRBD1 (6 bases). Germline V gives CDR1 LNHNV, CDR2 YYDKDF (reference sequence). CDR3 length: 14 amino acids. Trimming removed 6 bases from V and 1 base from J, with 10 bases in between. CDR3 protein: CATRPQGSGNTIYF. The CDR3 nucleotides read TGTGCCACCAGGCCTCAGGGGTCTGGAAACACCATATATTTT.

This sequence joins TRBV5-1 and TRBJ2-3; the D is unclear. Trimming pared 4 bases from V and 10 bases from J, leaving 16 bases between. CDR1 is SGHRS and CDR2 is YFSETQ in the germline V gene. This CDR3 spans 13 amino acids. CDR3 residues: CASSPKETHPQYF. Here the CDR3 DNA reads TGCGCCAGCAGCCCGAAGGAGACACACCCGCAGTATTTT.

This clone was seen once. The J gene is TRBJ2-5, the V gene TRBV5-6; D gene ambiguous. The CDR3 is made up of 15 amino acids. Germline CDR1 reads SGHDT; CDR2 reads YYEEEE. V lost 0 bases and J lost 1, with 10 bases in between. CDR3 coding DNA: TGTGCCAGCAGCTTGGCCTCTGGGATCCAAGAGACCCAGTACTTC. It encodes CASSLASGIQETQYF.

The J gene is TRBJ2-1, the V gene TRBV10-3; no firm D call. V was trimmed by 9 bases and J by 5 bases, leaving 8 bases between them. The CDR3 runs to 11 residues. Germline V lookup: CDR1 ENHRY, CDR2 SYGVKD. Here the CDR3 DNA reads TGTGCCATTCAAAATGACAATGAGCAGTTCTTC. Residues: CAIQNDNEQFF.

In its sample, this clone was seen once. Other DNA sequences in the sample encode the same CDR3. The chain employs TRBV7-2 and TRBJ1-5; D is perhaps TRBD1 (6 bases). CDR3 size: 14 residues. Germline CDR1 is SGHTA and CDR2 is FQGNSA. Trimming left V 1 base short and J 2 bases short, with 6 bases between. The CDR3 here is CASSLDRGNQPQHF. The CDR3 DNA reads as TGTGCCAGCAGCTTAGACAGGGGCAATCAGCCCCAGCATTTT.

The V call is TRBV24-1, the J call TRBJ1-6; TRBD1 matches 8 bases. The CDR3 has 15 amino acids. The germline gives CDR1 KGHDR, CDR2 SFDVKD. V lost 4 bases to trimming and J lost 3 bases; unmatched junction nucleotides: 1. The CDR3 sequence: CATSDGTGYNSPLHF. CDR3 DNA sequence: TGTGCCACCAGTGACGGGACAGGCTATAATTCACCCCTCCACTTT.

This clone has just one count. This sequence joins TRBV5-8 and TRBJ1-1, with 7 bases lining up with TRBD1. The CDR3 runs 17 residues. CDR1 is SGHTS and CDR2 is YDEGEE in the germline V gene. V dropped 0 bases and J dropped 4; count of bases not matched to a gene: 12. The CDR3 nucleotides read TGTGCCAGCAGCTTGGAACTGACAGGGTATCGGAGCACTGAAGCTTTCTTT. Translation: CASSLELTGYRSTEAFF. Complete variable domain (other parts from reference TRBV5-8 and TRBJ1-1): EAGVTQSPTHLIKTRGQQATLRCSPISGHTSVYWYQQALGLGLQFLLWYDEGEERNRGNFPPRFSGRQFPNYSSELNVNALELEDSALYLCASSLELTGYRSTEAFFGQGTRLTVV.

The J gene is TRBJ1-1, the V gene TRBV6-2 or TRBV6-3, with D tentatively TRBD1 (6 bases). Trimming stripped 4 bases from V and 5 bases from J, with 8 bases between. The germline V gene has CDR1 MNHEY and CDR2 SVGEGT. The CDR3 is made up of 12 amino acids. This CDR3 is CASSSQGTEAFF. DNA for the CDR3: TGTGCCAGCAGTTCTCAGGGGACTGAAGCTTTCTTT.

The rearrangement uses TRBV12-3 or TRBV12-4 and TRBJ2-7; D possibly matches TRBD1 or TRBD2 (5 bases each). The CDR3 is 12 amino acids. Trimming shortened V by 2 bases and J by 7 bases, and 9 bases separated the two germline ends. This chain's CDR3 is CASSLMGREQYV. In DNA, the CDR3 is TGTGCCAGCAGTTTAATGGGACGAGAGCAGTACGTC.

The sample holds one count of this clone. This CDR3 is CASSYTGVNIQYF. For the CDR3, the DNA is TGTGCCAGCAGTTATACAGGGGTGAACATTCAGTACTTC. The genes are TRBV6-2 or TRBV6-3 and TRBJ2-4; TRBD1 matches at 7 bases. Germline V CDR1 and CDR2: MNHEY, SVGEGT. This CDR3 spans 13 amino acids. Germline trimming cut 3 bases from V and 7 bases from J; bases unmatched to any gene: 3.

This clone was seen once. This chain connects TRBV19 to TRBJ2-2; D remains unclear. V lost 3 bases, J lost 6 bases, and 8 bases lay in between. CDR1 LNHDA and CDR2 SQIVND come from the germline V gene (reference sequence). The CDR3 is 13 residues long. This chain's CDR3 is CASSIAVAGELFF. CDR3 in DNA: TGTGCCAGTAGTATCGCAGTGGCCGGGGAGCTGTTTTTT.

The J gene is TRBJ1-2, the V gene TRBV5-1, with D perhaps matching TRBD1 (5 bases). Per the germline V gene, CDR1 is SGHRS and CDR2 is YFSETQ. Trimming pared 4 bases from V and 1 base from J, leaving 8 bases between. There are 13 residues in the CDR3. The CDR3 bases are TGCGCCAGCAGCCCGGACATTAACTATGGCTACACCTTC. Its translation is CASSPDINYGYTF.

This chain uses TRBV4-3 with TRBJ2-1; 10 bases map to TRBD2. The CDR3 has 16 amino acids. The V and J ends lost 0 bases and 6 bases, in that order; junction bases with no gene match: 5. Germline values: CDR1 LGHNA, CDR2 YSLEER. The CDR3 loop is CASSQERAGGANEQFF. The CDR3 bases are TGCGCCAGCAGCCAAGAACGAGCGGGGGGGGCCAATGAGCAGTTCTTC.

The chain uses TRBV12-5 and TRBJ1-5, with a possible D match to TRBD1 (6 bases). With 2 bases removed from V and 3 bases from J, the gap between germline ends came to 11 bases. The CDR3 is made up of 15 amino acids. Germline V gives CDR1 LGHNT, CDR2 FRNRAP. Here the CDR3 DNA reads TGTGCTAGTGGTTTGCGGGACACAGACAATCAGCCCCAGCATTTT. Translation: CASGLRDTDNQPQHF.

In its sample, this clone was seen once. This chain connects TRBV4-3 to TRBJ2-5; no firm D call. The germline V and J ends were trimmed by 1 base and 5 bases, with 17 bases remaining between them. The CDR3 covers 16 residues. CDR1 and CDR2 from the germline V gene are LGHNA and YSLEER. CDR3 loop: CASSQVPAADGETQYF. CDR3 nucleotide sequence: TGCGCCAGCAGCCAAGTGCCCGCAGCTGATGGGGAGACCCAGTACTTC.

The chain has TRBV30 and TRBJ2-1, with 10 bases lining up with TRBD1. V shed 7 bases, J shed 7 bases, and the junction held 10 bases outside the gene matches. The CDR3 loop spans 14 amino acids. CDR1 is GTSNPN and CDR2 is SVGIG in the germline V gene (reference sequence). The CDR3 sequence: CASQRQGASNEQFF. As DNA, the CDR3 is TGTGCCTCCCAGAGACAGGGGGCAAGTAATGAGCAGTTCTTC.

The chain combines TRBV4-3 with TRBJ2-5; 7 positions agree with TRBD2. Germline-derived CDR1 and CDR2 are LGHNA and YSLEER. The CDR3 is 15 amino acids. J was trimmed by 3 bases and V by 4 bases; bases with no gene match: 8. In DNA form, the CDR3 reads TGCGCCAGCAGCCTAAGCGGGGCCATCAAAGAGACCCAGTACTTC. Protein product: CASSLSGAIKETQYF.

The V call is TRBV12-3 or TRBV12-4, the J call TRBJ1-1; perhaps TRBD1 as D (6 bases). This CDR3 has 12 residues. V lost 6 bases to trimming and J lost 3 bases, with 8 bases between them. The CDR3 loop reads CASRDRDTEAFF. The CDR3 DNA reads as TGTGCCAGCAGGGACAGAGACACTGAAGCTTTCTTT.

The chain has TRBV23-1 and TRBJ2-5, with D unclear. TRBV23-1 is placed among ORFs of uncertain function. Trimming stripped 10 bases from V and 5 bases from J, with 2 bases between. This CDR3 spans 8 amino acids. The CDR3, as DNA: TGCGCCAAGGAGACCCAGTACTTC. Translated: CAKETQYF.